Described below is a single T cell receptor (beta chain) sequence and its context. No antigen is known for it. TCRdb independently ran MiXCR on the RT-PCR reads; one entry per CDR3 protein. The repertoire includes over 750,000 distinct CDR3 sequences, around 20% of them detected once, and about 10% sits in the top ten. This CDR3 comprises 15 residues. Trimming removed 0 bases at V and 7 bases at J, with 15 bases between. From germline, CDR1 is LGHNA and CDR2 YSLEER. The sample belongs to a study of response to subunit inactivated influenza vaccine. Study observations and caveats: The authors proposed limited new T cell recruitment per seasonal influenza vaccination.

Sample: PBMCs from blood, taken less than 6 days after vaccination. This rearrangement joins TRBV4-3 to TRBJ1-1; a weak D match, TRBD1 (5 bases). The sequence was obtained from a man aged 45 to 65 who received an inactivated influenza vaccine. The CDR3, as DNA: TGCGCCAGCAGCCAAGATGTGAGGGACGGCTTTGAAGCTTTCTTT. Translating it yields CASSQDVRDGFEAFF.